This entry concerns a single TCR beta chain. Via MiXCR, TCRdb re-called the PCR reads, giving one row per CDR3 protein. The sample lists a few hundred thousand distinct CDR3 sequences, under 30% occurring once. The CDR3 loop spans 14 amino acids. The V end was cut by 3 bases, the J end by 2 bases, with 12 bases between. Germline CDR1 and CDR2: SGDLS and YYNGEE. This entry is derived from a study of molecular identifiers for immune sequencing clone quantification. The sequencing sample was made of naive CD8+ T cells from blood, with Jurkat cell RNA spiked in. Specified subset: FACS-sorted CD8+CD4-CCR7+CD45RA+ naive T cells. This clonotype originated in a human donor in good health. Some libraries in this study had Jurkat cell RNA spiked in. The V call is TRBV9, the J call TRBJ2-7; no clear D gene. The CDR3 region is CASSGTNGAYEQYF. DNA for the CDR3: TGTGCCAGCAGCGGAACTAATGGGGCCTACGAGCAGTACTTC.